This T cell receptor beta chain was obtained from a study of blood T cell repertoires in COVID-19. The overall study: The study drew acute and convalescent COVID-19 samples from the United States, Italy and Spain. T cells, B-cell-depleted T cells, or PBMCs provided the cDNA or gDNA that served as material.

Original analysis: Reference gene primer amplification gave estimated nucleated cell counts. Here immunoSEQ multiplex PCR was the method, and the copy in TCRdb shows in-frame clones only, minus some. Clone size and the V and J calls come from that table; the DNA yielded D and trimming. The table lists tens of thousands of clones, about 80% of them singletons. The table lists this clone with a count of one. The CDR3 sequence is 15 residues long. CDR1 is KGHSH, CDR2 LQKENI, per germline. After removal of 2 bases from V and 2 bases from J, the junction contained 3 bases not matched to a gene. The sequencing sample was made of peripheral blood. The TCR originated in a human donor in a cohort sampled during active COVID-19. J is TRBJ2-1 and V is TRBV18; 7 nucleotides match TRBD2. CDR3 nucleotides: TGTGCCAGCTCACCAGCACTAGCGCCCTACAATGAGCAGTTCTTC. This gives the protein CASSPALAPYNEQFF.